The 22 T cell receptor beta chains presented below share a single source sample, sequenced in a study of blood T cell repertoires in COVID-19. The protocol was immunoSEQ multiplex PCR, while the TCRdb copy is restricted to in-frame clones and leaves out a portion. This sample has some 500,000 clones, with 70% to 90% found just once. The sample comprised peripheral blood. Receptors originate from a woman aged 50 to 65 with COVID-19, enrolled during active disease.

V gene TRBV5-1 combines with J gene TRBJ1-1; D is undetermined. Germline assignment: CDR1 SGHRS and CDR2 YFSETQ. V was clipped by 0 bases and J by 8 bases, with 11 bases between them. CDR3 size: 13 residues. CDR3 residues: CASSLVRREEAFF. CDR3 sequence (DNA): TGCGCCAGCAGCTTGGTTCGGAGGGAAGAAGCTTTCTTT.

This clone has only one observation. Other nucleotide sequences in the sample specify the same CDR3. The CDR3 loop is CASSKGDGATTANYGYTF. The CDR3 DNA follows: TGCGCCAGCAGCAAGGGGGATGGAGCTACCACAGCTAACTATGGCTACACCTTC. V usage is TRBV5-1 and J usage is TRBJ1-2; a possible D gene is TRBD1 (6 bases). The germline gives CDR1 SGHRS, CDR2 YFSETQ. The V and J ends lost 4 bases and 0 bases respectively, with 22 bases between them. The CDR3 contains 18 residues.

The CDR3 DNA sequence: TGTGCCAGCACCCGGGGAATGTCCTACGAGCAGTACTTC. Translation: CASTRGMSYEQYF. The chain is built from TRBV2 and TRBJ2-7; possible D gene TRBD2, 5 bases. The CDR3 is made up of 13 amino acids. V was pared by 7 bases and J by 1 base, with 11 bases between. The germline V gene encodes CDR1 SNHLY and CDR2 FYNNEI. The full variable domain, its missing parts supplied by reference TRBV2 and TRBJ2-7, is EPEVTQTPSHQVTQMGQEVILRCVPISNHLYFYWYRQILGQKVEFLVSFYNNEISEKSEIFDDQFSVERPDGSNFTLKIRSTKLEDSAMYFCASTRGMSYEQYFGPGTRLTVT.

The genes are TRBV29-1 and TRBJ1-1; possibly TRBD1 for D (5 bases). The ends were cut back, 4 bases at V and 7 bases at J, with 10 bases in the middle. The CDR3 spans 11 residues. Germline loops: CDR1 SQVTM, CDR2 ANQGSEA. CDR3 coding DNA: TGCAGCGTTGCTCAGGGCCTTGAAGCTTTCTTT. Protein product: CSVAQGLEAFF. The full variable domain, rest sourced from reference TRBV29-1 and TRBJ1-1, is SAVISQKPSRDICQRGTSLTIQCQVDSQVTMMFWYRQQPGQSLTLIATANQGSEATYESGFVIDKFPISRPNLTFSTLTVSNMSPEDSSIYLCSVAQGLEAFFGQGTRLTVV.

The V call is TRBV6-5, the J call TRBJ2-1; no reliable D call. Trimming pared 7 bases from V and 8 bases from J, leaving 9 bases between. CDR3 length: 11 amino acids. Germline V gene data show CDR1 as MNHEY and CDR2 as SVGAGI. CDR3 DNA: TGTGCCAGCACCATTCGGGATGAGCAGTTCTTC. It specifies CASTIRDEQFF.

The genes are TRBV5-6 and TRBJ2-1; D call uncertain. V lost 4 bases to trimming and J lost 5 bases, with 4 bases between them. This CDR3 is built from 11 residues. CDR1 and CDR2 from the germline V gene are SGHDT and YYEEEE. The CDR3 here is CASSRDNEQFF. The CDR3 coding sequence is TGTGCCAGCAGCCGAGACAATGAGCAGTTCTTC.

V is TRBV27 and J is TRBJ1-1; D is perhaps TRBD1 (6 bases). The CDR3 is made up of 15 amino acids. V was clipped by 2 bases and J by 0 bases, with 10 bases between them. Per germline, CDR1 MNHEY and CDR2 SMNVEV (reference sequence). CDR3 in DNA: TGTGCCAGCAGTTTAAGCGGGGGCTTGAACACTGAAGCTTTCTTT. Protein: CASSLSGGLNTEAFF.

V gene TRBV19 combines with J gene TRBJ2-7; no reliable D call. Germline V gene data show CDR1 as LNHDA and CDR2 as SQIVND (reference sequence). The V and J ends lost 1 base and 0 bases respectively, with 7 bases between them. The CDR3 has 14 amino acids. The CDR3 DNA reads TGTGCCAGTAGTATAGCGTTTAGCTCCTACGAGCAGTACTTC. This codes for CASSIAFSSYEQYF. Drawing the rest from reference TRBV19 and TRBJ2-7, the complete variable domain is DGGITQSPKYLFRKEGQNVTLSCEQNLNHDAMYWYRQDPGQGLRLIYYSQIVNDFQKGDIAEGYSVSREKKESFPLTVTSAQKNPTAFYLCASSIAFSSYEQYFGPGTRLTVT.

The chain uses TRBV19 and TRBJ1-6, with 10 bases matching TRBD1. Germline loops: CDR1 LNHDA, CDR2 SQIVND (reference sequence). With V trimmed by 5 bases and J by 3 bases, 4 bases remained unmatched. The CDR3 covers 16 residues. As DNA, the CDR3 is TGTGCCAGTAGTGCCGGGACAGGGGACTATAATTCACCCCTCCACTTT. Amino acid sequence: CASSAGTGDYNSPLHF.

V usage is TRBV27 and J usage is TRBJ2-6; 7 bases fit TRBD2. Germline CDR1 MNHEY, CDR2 SMNVEV (reference sequence). J gave up 0 bases and V 6 bases, and 20 bases lay outside the gene matches. There are 21 residues in the CDR3. CDR3: CASRGPWASGHTSSGANVLTF. The CDR3 nucleotides read TGTGCCAGCAGGGGCCCTTGGGCTAGCGGCCATACCAGCTCTGGGGCCAACGTCCTGACTTTC.

The V and J genes are TRBV2 and TRBJ2-2; D is perhaps TRBD1 (6 bases). Trimming took off 7 bases at V and 6 bases at J, with 12 bases between the two ends. The CDR3 is made up of 13 amino acids. CDR1 and CDR2 from the germline V gene are SNHLY and FYNNEI. This CDR3 reads CASTPGQSGELFF. DNA of the CDR3: TGTGCCAGCACCCCCGGACAGTCCGGGGAGCTGTTTTTT.

The chain is built from TRBV4-1 and TRBJ2-3; 8 nucleotides line up with TRBD2. The V gene's germline CDR1 is MGHRA and CDR2 YSYEKL. The J segment lost 2 bases and the V segment lost 0 bases, leaving 7 bases of the junction unmatched. The CDR3 runs to 17 residues. The CDR3 sequence: CASSQDSAGAITDTQYF. The DNA for the CDR3 is TGCGCCAGCAGCCAAGATTCAGCGGGGGCCATCACAGATACGCAGTATTTT.

The CDR3 is CASSLVPSGGARSYEQYF. The CDR3, as DNA: TGCGCCAGCAGCTTGGTCCCTAGCGGGGGGGCTCGCTCCTACGAGCAGTACTTC. The V and J genes are TRBV5-1 and TRBJ2-7; 12 bases agree with TRBD2. The germline CDR1 and CDR2 sequences are SGHRS and YFSETQ. The J segment lost 0 bases and the V segment lost 0 bases, leaving 7 bases of the junction unmatched. CDR3 length: 18 residues.

The chain couples TRBV30 to TRBJ1-5; 7 bases are a match to TRBD1. This CDR3 contains 16 residues. V gave up 5 bases and J gave up 4 bases; unmatched junction bases: 14. CDR1 and CDR2 from the germline V gene are GTSNPN and SVGIG (reference sequence). The CDR3 DNA follows: TGTGCCTGGGAAAAGGGGGACAGATCGGGTAATCAGCCCCAGCATTTT. This gives the protein CAWEKGDRSGNQPQHF.

The V and J genes are TRBV4-1 and TRBJ2-1; 8 bases align to TRBD1. The CDR3 has 17 amino acids. The V gene's germline CDR1 is MGHRA and CDR2 YSYEKL. The junction had 18 bases not matched to a gene; V was cut back by 6 bases and J by 8 bases. DNA of the CDR3: TGCGCCAGCAGTCAACAAGGTAACCAGGGGGCATTCTATGAGCAGTTCTTC. Protein sequence: CASSQQGNQGAFYEQFF.

This sequence joins TRBV6-6 and TRBJ1-4; a weak D match, TRBD1 (6 bases). V was shortened by 5 bases and J by 0 bases, with 19 bases between the two germline ends. This CDR3 has 18 residues. Germline loops: CDR1 MNHNY, CDR2 SVGAGI (reference sequence). The CDR3 nucleotides read TGTGCCAGCAGTCCTACAGGGAACCCCCGCGCAACTAATGAAAAACTGTTTTTT. Protein product: CASSPTGNPRATNEKLFF.

V gene TRBV6-6 combines with J gene TRBJ2-1; 7 bases agree with TRBD1. Germline-derived CDR1 and CDR2 are MNHNY and SVGAGI (reference sequence). V lost 5 bases, J lost 3 bases, and 10 bases stayed unmatched. There are 16 residues in the CDR3. The CDR3 nucleotides read TGTGCCAGCAGTCAAGCCCCCGGGACAGTCTACAATGAGCAGTTCTTC. It is translated as CASSQAPGTVYNEQFF.

The genes are TRBV6-1 and TRBJ2-7; tentatively, D is TRBD1 (5 bases). The CDR3 consists of 16 residues. Trimming removed 1 base from V and 0 bases from J, with 13 bases in between. Germline assignment: CDR1 MNHNS and CDR2 SASEGT. The CDR3 nucleotides are TGTGCCAGCAGTGAAGGGCCCGCAGGGATCTCCTACGAGCAGTACTTC. The encoded protein is CASSEGPAGISYEQYF.

The chain links TRBV18 to TRBJ2-3; 7 bases map to TRBD2. J was trimmed by 0 bases and V by 5 bases; bases with no gene match: 8. Germline assignment: CDR1 KGHSH and CDR2 LQKENI. The CDR3 runs 16 residues. The CDR3 protein is CASSSRSGESTDTQYF. CDR3 DNA: TGTGCCAGCTCATCTAGGAGCGGGGAGAGCACAGATACGCAGTATTTT.

The chain links TRBV30 to TRBJ2-7, with 7 bases fitting TRBD1. The CDR3 is 14 residues long. Germline trimming cut 2 bases from V and 6 bases from J; bases unmatched to any gene: 10. Per germline, CDR1 GTSNPN and CDR2 SVGIG (reference sequence). The CDR3 spells CAWSPETQGPEQYF. The CDR3 bases are TGTGCCTGGAGTCCCGAAACACAGGGGCCCGAGCAGTACTTC.

V is TRBV30 and J is TRBJ1-2; D remains unclear. The V end lost 0 bases, the J end lost 0 bases, and 8 bases lay between the germline ends. This CDR3 has 14 residues. Germline CDR1 and CDR2: GTSNPN and SVGIG (reference sequence). The CDR3 loop is CAWSVGGTNYGYTF. CDR3 sequence (DNA): TGTGCCTGGAGTGTAGGCGGGACTAACTATGGCTACACCTTC.

The chain employs TRBV11-2 and TRBJ2-7; tentative D call: TRBD1 (6 bases). Germline CDR1 is SGHAT and CDR2 is FQNNGV. The CDR3 is made up of 15 amino acids. Trimming pared 7 bases from V and 0 bases from J, leaving 16 bases between. CDR3 DNA sequence: TGTGCCAGCACCCTCTCACAGGGTAGCTCCTACGAGCAGTACTTC. Protein: CASTLSQGSSYEQYF.